The 18 T cell receptor beta chains listed next were all sequenced from one sample in a study of cytomegalovirus exposure and HLA in healthy donors. Method: immunoSEQ multiplex PCR; TCRdb's copy keeps in-frame clones and lacks some. The table includes around 130,000 clones, about 90% detected once. Specimen: PBMCs. These receptors were taken from a man younger than 40 in good health and CMV-seronegative.

This clone has just one count. The gene calls are TRBV6-1 and TRBJ2-1; D is perhaps TRBD2 (6 bases). Germline CDR1 MNHNS, CDR2 SASEGT. V was shortened by 4 bases and J by 12 bases, with 13 bases between the two germline ends. The CDR3 consists of 12 residues. The CDR3 nucleotides are TGTGCCAGCAGTGCTCCGGGACTCGGGCAGTTCTTC. It specifies CASSAPGLGQFF.

The chain links TRBV10-3 to TRBJ2-7, with D perhaps matching TRBD1 (5 bases). The CDR3 has 13 amino acids. V lost 0 bases and J lost 4, with 7 bases in between. The germline V gene has CDR1 ENHRY and CDR2 SYGVKD. This chain's CDR3 is CAISESTEYEQYF. The CDR3 bases are TGTGCCATCAGTGAGTCGACAGAGTACGAGCAGTACTTC.

The CDR3 spells CASSYGTFENIQYF. CDR3 coding DNA: TGTGCCAGCAGTTACGGTACTTTCGAAAACATTCAGTACTTC. The rearrangement joins TRBV6-6 to TRBJ2-4, with unresolved D. This CDR3 has 14 amino acids. The V end was cut by 2 bases, the J end by 5 bases, with 10 bases between. Germline CDR1 reads MNHNY; CDR2 reads SVGAGI (reference sequence).

The gene calls are TRBV7-8 and TRBJ1-5; D is perhaps TRBD1 (6 bases). The CDR3 sequence is 20 residues long. Germline values: CDR1 SGHVS, CDR2 FQNEAQ. Trimming removed 2 bases at V and 5 bases at J, with 28 bases between. CDR3 loop: CASSLWSAGGPGDIDQPQHF. The CDR3 DNA reads as TGTGCCAGCAGCTTATGGTCAGCCGGGGGGCCGGGAGATATTGATCAGCCCCAGCATTTT.

The V gene is TRBV19, the J gene TRBJ1-1; no clear D gene. Germline values: CDR1 LNHDA, CDR2 SQIVND (reference sequence). CDR3 size: 13 residues. V gave up 4 bases and J gave up 0 bases, with 6 bases separating them. The DNA of the CDR3 is TGTGCCAGTAGTAGCCAGATGAACACTGAAGCTTTCTTT. It translates to CASSSQMNTEAFF.

The chain links TRBV2 to TRBJ2-6; 10 bases agree with TRBD1. Germline-derived CDR1 and CDR2 are SNHLY and FYNNEI. The CDR3 has 19 amino acids. Trimming took 6 bases from V and 0 from J; bases not matched to a gene: 11. The CDR3 nucleotides are TGTGCCAGCAGACCGGGACAGGGGACTTCTAACTCTGGGGCCAACGTCCTGACTTTC. The encoded protein is CASRPGQGTSNSGANVLTF.

The chain uses TRBV6-5 and TRBJ2-7, with D unresolved. There are 14 residues in the CDR3. V shed 8 bases and J shed 0 bases, with 14 bases lying between them. Germline V gene sequence: CDR1 MNHEY, CDR2 SVGAGI. The CDR3 here is CASFGLRSSYEQYF. CDR3 nucleotides: TGTGCCAGCTTTGGGCTTCGTTCCTCCTACGAGCAGTACTTC.

V and J are TRBV7-3 and TRBJ2-2; the D gene is possibly TRBD1 (5 bases). The CDR3 spans 13 residues. Looked up from germline, CDR1 is SGHTA and CDR2 is FQGTGA. V lost 4 bases, J lost 7 bases, and 10 bases lay in between. DNA for the CDR3: TGTGCCAGCAGCTCGCAAAGGGGCGGGGAGCTGTTTTTT. It encodes CASSSQRGGELFF.

The rearrangement joins TRBV5-6 to TRBJ1-1, with D perhaps TRBD1 (5 bases). This CDR3 has 16 residues. Germline V CDR1 and CDR2: SGHDT, YYEEEE. V was pared by 0 bases and J by 0 bases, with 12 bases between. The CDR3 bases are TGTGCCAGCAGCTTGGCGGCAGGGCCCCTGAACACTGAAGCTTTCTTT. This sequence encodes CASSLAAGPLNTEAFF.

The chain is built from TRBV19 and TRBJ2-1; D is ambiguous. The CDR3 runs 13 residues. Trimming took 3 bases from V and 3 from J, leaving 6 bases between them. Germline values: CDR1 LNHDA, CDR2 SQIVND (reference sequence). The CDR3 coding sequence is TGTGCCAGTAGTATCCCCCTCTACAATGAGCAGTTCTTC. Its translation: CASSIPLYNEQFF.

This chain uses TRBV9 with TRBJ2-5, with TRBD2 matching over 9 bases. CDR1 and CDR2 from the germline V gene are SGDLS and YYNGEE. The CDR3 extends over 16 amino acids. Germline trimming cut 3 bases from V and 1 base from J; bases unmatched to any gene: 7. For the CDR3, the DNA is TGTGCCAGCAGCGGAGGGTTGACTAGCGGCCAAGAGACCCAGTACTTC. Its translation: CASSGGLTSGQETQYF.

The J gene is TRBJ2-6, the V gene TRBV13; a weak D match, TRBD1 (6 bases). CDR1 and CDR2 (germline): PRHDT, FYEKMQ (reference sequence). The V and J ends lost 7 bases and 0 bases respectively, with 25 bases between them. This CDR3 has 20 amino acids. The CDR3 sequence: CASIRVSSGHLFSGANVLTF. The CDR3 nucleotides read TGTGCCAGCATACGGGTCTCATCGGGACACCTTTTCTCTGGGGCCAACGTCCTGACTTTC.

The J gene is TRBJ2-3, the V gene TRBV12-5; 7 nucleotides align to TRBD2. V lost 1 base to trimming and J lost 5 bases; unmatched junction nucleotides: 12. CDR1 LGHNT and CDR2 FRNRAP come from the germline V gene. The CDR3 spans 17 residues. CDR3 nucleotides: TGTGCTAGTGGTTTGGGGCTACTAGCGAGGGTGAGAGATACGCAGTATTTT. It translates to CASGLGLLARVRDTQYF.

The chain uses TRBV2 and TRBJ2-1, with 7 bases identical to TRBD2. This CDR3 region has 14 residues. Germline V gene lookup returns CDR1 SNHLY and CDR2 FYNNEI. The V and J ends lost 6 bases and 7 bases, in that order; junction bases with no gene match: 9. The CDR3 loop reads CASSTLAAVNEQFF. Written as DNA, the CDR3 is TGTGCCAGCAGCACCCTAGCGGCAGTAAATGAGCAGTTCTTC.

The chain has TRBV5-4 and TRBJ2-7, with D possibly being TRBD2 (5 bases). V shed 6 bases and J shed 3 bases, with 7 bases lying between them. Germline V lookup: CDR1 SGHNT, CDR2 YYREEE (reference sequence). The CDR3 spans 11 residues. The CDR3 sequence: CASTEGYEQYF. Written as DNA, the CDR3 is TGTGCCAGCACTGAGGGCTACGAGCAGTACTTC.

The J gene is TRBJ1-6, the V gene TRBV19; D might be TRBD1 (5 bases). The germline V gene encodes CDR1 LNHDA and CDR2 SQIVND (reference sequence). The CDR3 has 12 residues. V was clipped by 6 bases and J by 9 bases, with 9 bases between them. The CDR3 DNA reads as TGTGCCAGTAGCTCAGGGTTTTCACCCCTCCACTTT. This translates into CASSSGFSPLHF.

The chain has TRBV18 and TRBJ1-5; D gene unclear. Per germline, CDR1 KGHSH and CDR2 LQKENI. This CDR3 contains 14 residues. Trimming cost V 1 base and J 6 bases, with 10 bases left between them. The CDR3 here is CASSPQRVGQPQHF. For the CDR3, the DNA is TGTGCCAGCTCACCACAGAGGGTAGGTCAGCCCCAGCATTTT.

This clone has a handful of counts. The chain couples TRBV6-4 to TRBJ2-1, with D perhaps matching TRBD1 (6 bases). The CDR3 covers 14 residues. With 5 bases removed from V and 8 bases from J, the gap between germline ends came to 16 bases. CDR1 is MRHNA and CDR2 is SNTAGT in the germline V gene. The CDR3 nucleotides read TGTGCCAGCAGTCCCAGGGGAGAAGCTGATGAGCAGTTCTTC. Residues: CASSPRGEADEQFF.